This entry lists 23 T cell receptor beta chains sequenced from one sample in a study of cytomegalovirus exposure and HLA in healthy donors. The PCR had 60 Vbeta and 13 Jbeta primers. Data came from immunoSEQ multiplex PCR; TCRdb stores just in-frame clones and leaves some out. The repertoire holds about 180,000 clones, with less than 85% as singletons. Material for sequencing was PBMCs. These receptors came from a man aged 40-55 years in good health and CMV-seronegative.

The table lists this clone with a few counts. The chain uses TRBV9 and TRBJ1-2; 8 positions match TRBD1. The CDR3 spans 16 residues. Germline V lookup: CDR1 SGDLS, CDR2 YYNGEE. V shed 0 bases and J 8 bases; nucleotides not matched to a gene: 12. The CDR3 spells CASSVGGWTGRSGYTF. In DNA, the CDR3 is TGTGCCAGCAGCGTAGGAGGCTGGACAGGGCGTTCCGGCTACACCTTC.

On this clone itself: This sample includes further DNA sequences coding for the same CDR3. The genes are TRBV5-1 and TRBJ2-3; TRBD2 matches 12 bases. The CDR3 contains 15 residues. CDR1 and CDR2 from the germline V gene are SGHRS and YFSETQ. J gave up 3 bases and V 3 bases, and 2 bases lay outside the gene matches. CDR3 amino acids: CASSSTSGSTDTQYF. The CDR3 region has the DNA TGCGCCAGCAGCTCGACTAGCGGGAGTACAGATACGCAGTATTTT. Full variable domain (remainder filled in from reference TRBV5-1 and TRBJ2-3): KAGVTQTPRYLIKTRGQQVTLSCSPISGHRSVSWYQQTPGQGLQFLFEYFSETQRNKGNFPGRFSGRQFSNSRSEMNVSTLELGDSALYLCASSSTSGSTDTQYFGPGTRLTVL.

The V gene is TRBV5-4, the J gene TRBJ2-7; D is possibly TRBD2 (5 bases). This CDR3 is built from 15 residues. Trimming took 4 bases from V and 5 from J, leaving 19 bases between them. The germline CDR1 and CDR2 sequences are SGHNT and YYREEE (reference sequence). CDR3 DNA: TGTGCCAGCAGCCCACGAGGGTCTTTTAAGGACGAGCAGTACTTC. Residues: CASSPRGSFKDEQYF.

The CDR3 coding sequence is TGTGCCAGCAGCTTAATGTCAGGGGGAGAAGATACGCAGTATTTT. Its protein product is CASSLMSGGEDTQYF. The chain employs TRBV7-2 and TRBJ2-3; 7 nucleotides align to TRBD1. J was trimmed by 5 bases and V by 2 bases; bases with no gene match: 7. The CDR3 is 15 amino acids. Germline CDR1 and CDR2: SGHTA and FQGNSA.

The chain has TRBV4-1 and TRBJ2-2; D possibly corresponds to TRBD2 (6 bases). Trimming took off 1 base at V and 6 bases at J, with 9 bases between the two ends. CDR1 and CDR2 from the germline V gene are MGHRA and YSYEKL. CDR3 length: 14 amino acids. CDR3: CASSQGPGAGELFF. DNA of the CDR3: TGCGCCAGCAGCCAAGGCCCGGGGGCCGGGGAGCTGTTTTTT.

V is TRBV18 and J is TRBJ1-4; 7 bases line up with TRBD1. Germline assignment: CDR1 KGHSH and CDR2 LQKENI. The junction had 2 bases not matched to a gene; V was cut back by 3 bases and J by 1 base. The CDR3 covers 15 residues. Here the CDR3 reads CASSPDRVTNEKLFF. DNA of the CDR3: TGTGCCAGCTCACCCGACAGGGTAACTAATGAAAAACTGTTTTTT.

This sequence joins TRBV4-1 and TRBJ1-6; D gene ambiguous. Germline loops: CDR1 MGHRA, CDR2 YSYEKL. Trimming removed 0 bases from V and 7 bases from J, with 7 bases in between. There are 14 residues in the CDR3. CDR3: CASSQEAGNSPLHF. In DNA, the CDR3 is TGCGCCAGCAGCCAAGAAGCGGGAAATTCACCCCTCCACTTT.

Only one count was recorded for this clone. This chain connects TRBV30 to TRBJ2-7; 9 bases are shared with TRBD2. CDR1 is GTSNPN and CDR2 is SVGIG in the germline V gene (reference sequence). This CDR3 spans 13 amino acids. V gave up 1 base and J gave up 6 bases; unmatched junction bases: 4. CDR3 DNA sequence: TGTGCCTGGAGTGGTCTAGCGGGACGCGAGCAGTACTTC. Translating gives CAWSGLAGREQYF.

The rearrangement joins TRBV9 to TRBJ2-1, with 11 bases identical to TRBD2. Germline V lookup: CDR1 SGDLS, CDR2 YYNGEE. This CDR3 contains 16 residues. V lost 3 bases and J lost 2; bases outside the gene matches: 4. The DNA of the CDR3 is TGTGCCAGCAGCGGCCTAGCGGGGGGACCCTACAATGAGCAGTTCTTC. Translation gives CASSGLAGGPYNEQFF.

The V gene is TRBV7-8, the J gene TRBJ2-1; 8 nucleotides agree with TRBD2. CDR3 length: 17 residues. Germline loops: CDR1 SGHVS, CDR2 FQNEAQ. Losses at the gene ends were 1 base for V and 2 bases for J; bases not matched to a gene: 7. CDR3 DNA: TGTGCCAGCAGCTTAGTTCGGACTAGCAATGCCTACAATGAGCAGTTCTTC. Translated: CASSLVRTSNAYNEQFF. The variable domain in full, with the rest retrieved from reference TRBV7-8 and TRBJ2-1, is GAGVSQSPRYKVAKRGQDVALRCDPISGHVSLFWYQQALGQGPEFLTYFQNEAQLDKSGLPSDRFFAERPEGSVSTLKIQRTQQEDSAVYLCASSLVRTSNAYNEQFFGPGTRLTVL.

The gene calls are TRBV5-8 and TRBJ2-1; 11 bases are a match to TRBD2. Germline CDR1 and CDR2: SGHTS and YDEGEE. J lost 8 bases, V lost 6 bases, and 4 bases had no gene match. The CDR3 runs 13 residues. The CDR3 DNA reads TGTGCCAGCAACCCTAGCGGGAGGCATGAGCAGTTCTTC. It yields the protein CASNPSGRHEQFF.

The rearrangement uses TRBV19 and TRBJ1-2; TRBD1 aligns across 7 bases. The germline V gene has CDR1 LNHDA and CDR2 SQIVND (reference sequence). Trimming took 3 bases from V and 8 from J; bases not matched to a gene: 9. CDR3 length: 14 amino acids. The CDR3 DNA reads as TGTGCCAGTAGTATTGAGGGGGCGCGAAAGGGCTACACCTTC. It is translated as CASSIEGARKGYTF.

In nucleotides, the CDR3 is TGCAGCGTTGACAGGGGCTACAATGAGCAGTTCTTC. This codes for CSVDRGYNEQFF. V gene TRBV29-1 combines with J gene TRBJ2-1, with a weak D call TRBD1 (6 bases). Germline-derived CDR1 and CDR2 are SQVTM and ANQGSEA. There are 12 residues in the CDR3. V lost 3 bases and J lost 3, with 6 bases in between.

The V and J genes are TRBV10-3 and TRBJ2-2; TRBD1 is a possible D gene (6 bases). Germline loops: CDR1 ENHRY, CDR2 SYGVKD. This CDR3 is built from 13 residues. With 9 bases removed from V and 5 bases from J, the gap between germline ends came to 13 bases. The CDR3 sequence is CAIPGQQTGELFF. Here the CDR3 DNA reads TGTGCCATTCCGGGACAACAAACCGGGGAGCTGTTTTTT.

CDR3 sequence: CASSQEMRWQPQHF. In DNA form, the CDR3 reads TGCGCCAGCAGCCAAGAAATGCGGTGGCAGCCCCAGCATTTT. The chain couples TRBV4-3 to TRBJ1-5; D gene uncertain. CDR1 is LGHNA, CDR2 YSLEER, per germline. V dropped 0 bases and J dropped 7 bases, with 10 bases sitting between them. The CDR3 covers 14 residues.

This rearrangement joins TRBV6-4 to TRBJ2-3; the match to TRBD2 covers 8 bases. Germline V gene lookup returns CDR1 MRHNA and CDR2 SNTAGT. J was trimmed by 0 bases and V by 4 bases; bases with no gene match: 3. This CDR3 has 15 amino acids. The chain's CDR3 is CASSVTSASTDTQYF. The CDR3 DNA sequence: TGTGCCAGCAGTGTGACTAGCGCTAGCACAGATACGCAGTATTTT.

The CDR3 region has the DNA TGCGCCAGCAGTGAGAGTCTAGCGGGAGGGTGGGAGCAGTACTTC. It specifies CASSESLAGGWEQYF. V gene TRBV10-2 combines with J gene TRBJ2-7, with 12 nucleotides matching TRBD2. V dropped 2 bases and J dropped 7; count of bases not matched to a gene: 6. The CDR3 is made up of 15 amino acids. From germline, CDR1 is WSHSY and CDR2 SAAADI.

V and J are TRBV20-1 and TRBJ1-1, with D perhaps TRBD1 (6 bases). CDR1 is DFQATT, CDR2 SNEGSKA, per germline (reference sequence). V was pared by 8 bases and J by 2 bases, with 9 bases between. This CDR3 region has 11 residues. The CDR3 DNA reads TGCAGTTGCAGGGGAAACACTGAAGCTTTCTTT. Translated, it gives CSCRGNTEAFF.

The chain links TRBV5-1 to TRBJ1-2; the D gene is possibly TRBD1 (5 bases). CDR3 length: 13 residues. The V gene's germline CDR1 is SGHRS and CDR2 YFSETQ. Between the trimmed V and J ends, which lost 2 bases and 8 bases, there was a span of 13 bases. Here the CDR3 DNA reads TGCGCCAGCAGCTTCGGATCAGGGCCCGGCTACACCTTC. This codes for CASSFGSGPGYTF.

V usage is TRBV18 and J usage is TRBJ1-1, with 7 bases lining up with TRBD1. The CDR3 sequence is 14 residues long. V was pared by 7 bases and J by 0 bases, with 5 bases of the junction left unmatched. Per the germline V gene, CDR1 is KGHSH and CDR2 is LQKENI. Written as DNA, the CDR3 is TGTGCCAGCTACCAGGGACAGATGAACACTGAAGCTTTCTTT. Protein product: CASYQGQMNTEAFF.

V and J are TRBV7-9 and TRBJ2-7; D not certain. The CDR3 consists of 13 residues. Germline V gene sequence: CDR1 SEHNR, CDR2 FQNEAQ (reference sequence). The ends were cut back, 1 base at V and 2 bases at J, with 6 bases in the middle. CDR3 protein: CASSLGGTYEQYF. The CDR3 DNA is TGTGCCAGCAGCTTAGGTGGCACCTACGAGCAGTACTTC.

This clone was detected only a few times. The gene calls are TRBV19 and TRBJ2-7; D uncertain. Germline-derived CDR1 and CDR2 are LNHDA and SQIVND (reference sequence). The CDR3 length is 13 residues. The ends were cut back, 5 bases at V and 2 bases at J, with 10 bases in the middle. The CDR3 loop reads CASSLDITYEQYF. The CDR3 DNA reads TGTGCCAGTAGTCTCGACATTACCTACGAGCAGTACTTC. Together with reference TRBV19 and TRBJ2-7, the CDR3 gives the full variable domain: DGGITQSPKYLFRKEGQNVTLSCEQNLNHDAMYWYRQDPGQGLRLIYYSQIVNDFQKGDIAEGYSVSREKKESFPLTVTSAQKNPTAFYLCASSLDITYEQYFGPGTRLTVT.

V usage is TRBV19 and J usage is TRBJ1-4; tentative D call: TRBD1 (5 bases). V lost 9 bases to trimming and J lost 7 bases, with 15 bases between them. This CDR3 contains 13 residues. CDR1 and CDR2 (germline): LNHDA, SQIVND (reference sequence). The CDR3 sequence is CASLDSPGEKLFF. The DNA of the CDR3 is TGTGCCAGCCTAGACAGCCCCGGTGAAAAACTGTTTTTT.